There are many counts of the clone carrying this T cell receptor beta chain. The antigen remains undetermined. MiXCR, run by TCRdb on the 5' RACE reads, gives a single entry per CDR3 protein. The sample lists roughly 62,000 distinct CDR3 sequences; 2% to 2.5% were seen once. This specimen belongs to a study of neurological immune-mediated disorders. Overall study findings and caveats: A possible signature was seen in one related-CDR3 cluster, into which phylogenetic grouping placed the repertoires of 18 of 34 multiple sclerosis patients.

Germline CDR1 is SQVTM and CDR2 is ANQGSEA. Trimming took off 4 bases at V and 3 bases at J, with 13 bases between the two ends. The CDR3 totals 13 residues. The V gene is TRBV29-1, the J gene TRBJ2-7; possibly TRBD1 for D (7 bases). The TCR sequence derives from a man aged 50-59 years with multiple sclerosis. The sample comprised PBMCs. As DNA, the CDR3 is TGCAGCGTTGTCCCAGGGGGGAACTACGAGCAGTACTTC. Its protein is CSVVPGGNYEQYF.